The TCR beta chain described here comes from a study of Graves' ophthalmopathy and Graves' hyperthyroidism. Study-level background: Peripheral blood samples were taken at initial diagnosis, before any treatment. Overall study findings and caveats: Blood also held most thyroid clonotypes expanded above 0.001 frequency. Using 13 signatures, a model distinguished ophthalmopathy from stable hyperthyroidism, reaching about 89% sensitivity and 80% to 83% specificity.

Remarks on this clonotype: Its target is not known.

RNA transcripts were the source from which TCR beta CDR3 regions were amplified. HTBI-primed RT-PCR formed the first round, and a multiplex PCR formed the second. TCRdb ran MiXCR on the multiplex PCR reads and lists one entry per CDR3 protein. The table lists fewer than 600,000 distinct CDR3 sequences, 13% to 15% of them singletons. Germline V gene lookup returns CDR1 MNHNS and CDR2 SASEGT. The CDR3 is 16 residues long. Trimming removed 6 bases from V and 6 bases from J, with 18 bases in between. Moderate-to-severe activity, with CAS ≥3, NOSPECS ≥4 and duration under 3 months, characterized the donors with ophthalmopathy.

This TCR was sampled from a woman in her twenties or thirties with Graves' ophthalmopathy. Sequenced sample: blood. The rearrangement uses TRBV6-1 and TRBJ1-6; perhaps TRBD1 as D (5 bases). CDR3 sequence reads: CASRWGRHDSNSPLHF. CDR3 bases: TGTGCCAGCAGATGGGGCAGACACGACAGTAATTCACCCCTCCACTTT.